The rows below give T cell receptor beta chains drawn from one sample of a study of blood T cells in healthy people across ages. TCRdb re-analysed the 5' RACE reads in MiXCR, keeping a single row per CDR3 protein. The data show about 800,000 distinct CDR3 sequences, 55% to 70% seen once. The sequenced material came from blood. The receptor set was obtained from a young man in good health. Each CDR3 is given with its conserved first and last residue. Each record gives: D gene, V gene, clone size, J gene, CDR3 protein, CDR3 DNA. A D gene is named only where the DNA matches it firmly. Clone size is stated in some rows and not others, as once, few, many or a class when expanded.

TRBD1	TRBV7-2	.	TRBJ2-5	CASRLFPGQQETQYF	TGTGCCAGCAGGTTATTCCCGGGACAGCAAGAGACCCAGTACTTC
.	TRBV4-3	few	TRBJ2-3	CASSQELQSTQYF	TGCGCCAGCAGCCAGGAACTTCAGAGTACGCAGTATTTT
.	TRBV9	.	TRBJ2-2	CASSHPTGDPNTGELFF	TGTGCCAGCAGCCATCCGACCGGAGATCCCAACACCGGGGAGCTGTTTTTT
.	TRBV20-1	.	TRBJ2-3	CSASGAAGYTDTQYF	TGCAGTGCTAGTGGCGCTGCGGGTTACACAGATACGCAGTATTTT
.	TRBV20-1	once	TRBJ1-2	CSARPPWLNYGYTF	TGCAGTGCTAGGCCCCCATGGCTTAACTATGGCTACACCTTC
.	TRBV4-2	.	TRBJ1-1	CASSLFPGEAAFF	TGTGCCAGCAGCCTGTTTCCAGGGGAGGCAGCTTTCTTT
TRBD1	TRBV6-6	many	TRBJ1-1	CASNLQGDTEAFF	TGTGCCAGCAACCTACAGGGGGACACTGAAGCTTTCTTT
TRBD1	TRBV20-1	few	TRBJ2-3	CSAGPTGAATQYF	TGCAGTGCGGGTCCGACAGGGGCAGCTACGCAGTATTTT
.	TRBV10-3	few	TRBJ2-1	CAISEAEKKGYNEQFF	TGTGCCATCAGTGAGGCCGAAAAAAAGGGCTACAATGAGCAGTTCTTC
.	TRBV7-2	few	TRBJ2-7	CASSPRVASWDYEQYF	TGTGCCAGCAGCCCCCGGGTTGCTAGCTGGGATTACGAGCAGTACTTC
.	TRBV15	.	TRBJ2-1	CATSSGAKVNEQFF	TGTGCCACCAGCAGCGGGGCCAAGGTCAATGAGCAGTTCTTC
.	TRBV6-2/TRBV6-3	.	TRBJ2-1	CASVRYNEQFF	TGTGCCAGCGTCAGATACAATGAGCAGTTCTTC
TRBD2	TRBV6-1	.	TRBJ2-3	CASSEQAGGPRDTQYF	TGTGCCAGCAGTGAACAAGCGGGAGGGCCCAGAGATACGCAGTATTTT
TRBD1	TRBV10-3	.	TRBJ1-6	CAISEGQGAYSPLHF	TGTGCCATCAGTGAGGGACAGGGGGCGTATTCACCCCTCCACTTT
.	TRBV7-2	.	TRBJ2-7	CASSYRLGEQYF	TGTGCCAGCAGCTACCGATTGGGAGAGCAGTACTTC
.	TRBV7-3	.	TRBJ2-5	CASSLTPLTDQETQYF	TGTGCCAGCAGCTTAACGCCCCTAACAGATCAAGAGACCCAGTACTTC
.	TRBV7-2	.	TRBJ2-7	CASSAHEGPYEQYF	TGTGCCAGCAGCGCCCATGAGGGGCCCTACGAGCAGTACTTC
.	TRBV29-1	.	TRBJ1-5	CSVEEGQEYSNQPQHF	TGCAGCGTTGAAGAAGGCCAGGAGTATAGCAATCAGCCCCAGCATTTT
.	TRBV20-1	once	TRBJ1-6	CSAQGALTSPLHF	TGCAGTGCCCAGGGAGCTCTAACCTCACCCCTCCACTTT
.	TRBV5-1	.	TRBJ2-4	CASREENIQYF	TGCGCCAGCAGGGAGGAGAACATTCAGTACTTC
.	TRBV14	few	TRBJ2-5	CASSQVRTFFQETQYF	TGTGCCAGCAGCCAAGTCAGGACGTTCTTCCAAGAGACCCAGTACTTC
TRBD2	TRBV6-5	.	TRBJ2-6	CASSYGRGLLSGANVLTF	TGTGCCAGCAGTTACGGACGGGGACTACTCTCTGGGGCCAACGTCCTGACTTTC
.	TRBV5-1	.	TRBJ2-7	CASSFEALYEQYF	TGCGCCAGCAGCTTCGAGGCGCTCTACGAGCAGTACTTC
.	TRBV5-5	.	TRBJ1-1	CASKIGTMNTEAFF	TGTGCCAGCAAAATAGGAACTATGAACACTGAAGCTTTCTTT
TRBD1	TRBV6-1	.	TRBJ1-2	CASSDFATGAYGYTF	TGTGCCAGCAGTGACTTCGCGACAGGGGCCTATGGCTACACCTTC
.	TRBV6-2/TRBV6-3	few	TRBJ2-7	CASMDGAYEQYF	TGTGCCAGCATGGACGGAGCCTACGAGCAGTACTTC
.	TRBV3-1	few	TRBJ2-6	CASSQVSYGSGANVLTF	TGTGCCAGCAGCCAAGTCTCATACGGTTCAGGGGCCAACGTCCTGACTTTC
.	TRBV4-3	.	TRBJ1-2	CASSHDLDSFYGYTF	TGCGCCAGCAGCCATGATTTGGACAGCTTCTATGGCTACACCTTC
.	TRBV5-1	.	TRBJ2-4	CASSLDAGRGETQYF	TGCGCCAGCAGCTTGGATGCGGGCAGGGGGGAGACTCAGTACTTC
TRBD2	TRBV7-2	.	TRBJ2-3	CASSARGLAGGRTDTQYF	TGTGCCAGCAGCGCCCGAGGACTAGCGGGGGGTCGGACAGATACGCAGTATTTT
TRBD2	TRBV7-2	once	TRBJ2-3	CASSLGSGGSSTDTQYF	TGTGCCAGCAGCCTAGGTAGCGGGGGGTCTAGCACAGATACGCAGTATTTT
.	TRBV10-3	few	TRBJ2-5	CAISEFTGNGGTQYF	TGTGCCATCAGTGAGTTCACCGGCAACGGGGGGACCCAGTACTTC
TRBD2	TRBV10-3	.	TRBJ2-5	CAISRAGPEETQYF	TGTGCCATCAGTAGAGCGGGACCCGAAGAGACCCAGTACTTC
TRBD2	TRBV20-1	.	TRBJ2-5	CSASRTSGPLEQYF	TGCAGTGCTTCAAGGACTAGCGGGCCTCTGGAGCAGTACTTC
.	TRBV29-1	few	TRBJ2-2	CSVDYRASFTGELFF	TGCAGCGTTGATTACAGGGCATCCTTTACCGGGGAGCTGTTTTTT
TRBD1	TRBV7-9	.	TRBJ1-2	CASSPLWDSDGYTF	TGTGCCAGCAGCCCATTGTGGGACAGTGACGGCTACACCTTC
.	TRBV24-1	.	TRBJ2-5	CATSGGFQETQYF	TGTGCCACCAGTGGCGGATTCCAAGAGACCCAGTACTTC
.	TRBV30	.	TRBJ1-2	CAWSPQTYGCTF	TGTGCCTGGAGTCCACAGACCTATGGCTGCACCTTC
.	TRBV7-2	.	TRBJ2-5	CASSLVSSTKYQETQYF	TGTGCCAGCAGCTTAGTATCCAGTACAAAGTACCAAGAGACCCAGTACTTC
.	TRBV7-9	.	TRBJ2-1	CASSRLVGEQFF	TGTGCCAGCAGCAGGCTAGTTGGTGAGCAGTTCTTC
TRBD2	TRBV4-3	.	TRBJ2-2	CASSQDSSTSGRSGELFF	TGCGCCAGCAGCCAAGATTCCTCGACTAGCGGGAGGTCCGGGGAGCTGTTTTTT
.	TRBV20-1	many	TRBJ2-5	CSALLKETQYF	TGCAGTGCCCTCTTAAAAGAGACCCAGTACTTC
.	TRBV30	.	TRBJ2-7	CAWSRQTSFPGEQYF	TGTGCCTGGAGTCGGCAGACTAGTTTTCCTGGCGAGCAGTACTTC
TRBD2	TRBV7-2	.	TRBJ2-5	CASSLNEGGGKETQYF	TGTGCCAGCAGCTTAAATGAAGGCGGGGGAAAAGAGACCCAGTACTTC
TRBD1	TRBV7-7	few	TRBJ2-5	CASSLRTGGKETQYF	TGTGCCAGCAGCTTAAGGACAGGGGGAAAAGAGACCCAGTACTTC
.	TRBV11-2	few	TRBJ2-1	CASSQTLDGSYNEQFF	TGTGCCAGCAGCCAAACCCTCGATGGGTCCTACAATGAGCAGTTCTTC